This T cell receptor beta chain was retrieved from a study of cytomegalovirus exposure and HLA in healthy donors. General observations from the study: Reported performance of the classifier showed diagnosis of cytomegalovirus status with high specificity and sensitivity. Earlier analysis looked at TCR beta V segments, and most were productive about 87% or about 30% of the time.

A word on this clone: The antigen is unknown.

CDR1 and CDR2 (germline): MNHEY, SMNVEV (reference sequence). This CDR3 has 16 residues. V lost 6 bases, J lost 0 bases, and 9 bases stayed unmatched. PCR was performed using 60 Vbeta and 13 Jbeta primers. Produced via immunoSEQ multiplex PCR; TCRdb's table is partial and in-frame only. The sample lists tens of thousands of clones, 60% to 75% occurring once. This TCR derives from a woman between 40 and 50 years old in good health and CMV-seropositive. The V and J genes are TRBV27 and TRBJ1-2, with 8 bases aligning to TRBD1. Source material: PBMCs. CDR3 protein: CASSSRTGLSNYGYTF. The CDR3 DNA sequence: TGTGCCAGCAGCTCCCGGACAGGGCTCTCTAACTATGGCTACACCTTC.